Below are 10 T cell receptor beta chains sequenced from a single sample in a study of breast tumors, draining lymph nodes, adjacent tissues. Via MiXCR, TCRdb re-called the multiplex PCR reads, giving one row per CDR3 protein. The sample lists 60,000 to 70,000 distinct CDR3 sequences, approximately 57% seen once, with roughly 20% in the top ten. Sequenced input: breast tumor tissue. All receptors come from a female donor with breast cancer. Some clones in this sample may be carry-over from other donors' samples.

This clonotype was observed many times. The chain couples TRBV6-5 to TRBJ2-1; D gene ambiguous. Germline V CDR1 and CDR2: MNHEY, SVGAGI. V lost 5 bases and J lost 8, with 16 bases in between. The CDR3 runs 14 residues. CDR3 amino acids: CASSLANGWYEQFF. CDR3 nucleotides: TGTGCCAGCAGTCTCGCAAACGGGTGGTATGAGCAGTTCTTC.

This clonotype was counted a single time. V is TRBV20-1 and J is TRBJ2-7, with a tentative D call TRBD2 (5 bases). The CDR3 length is 13 residues. Deletions cut 3 bases from V and 3 bases from J, with 12 bases between. Germline V lookup: CDR1 DFQATT, CDR2 SNEGSKA (reference sequence). The chain's CDR3 is CSARGPGIYEQYF. The CDR3 DNA is TGCAGTGCTAGGGGCCCGGGGATCTACGAGCAGTACTTC.

The sample holds a few counts of this clonotype. The limits of the CDR3 on the DNA are not certain, so only TCRdb's listed CDR3 is given. CDR3 residues: CASSIYLCSVTGTRNEQFF. The chain combines TRBV7-9 with TRBJ2-1; the listed D gene, TRBD2, was not tested against the DNA. Per germline, CDR1 SEHNR and CDR2 FQNEAQ (reference sequence). The CDR3 is 19 amino acids long, termini counted.

As concerns this clonotype: At one end, the junction sequence differs from germline, possibly due to a read error. The J gene is TRBJ1-2, the V gene TRBV29-1, with D unresolved. This CDR3 has 10 amino acids. Germline V gene lookup returns CDR1 SQVTM and CDR2 ANQGSEA. The chain's CDR3 is CSVLPYDYTF. The CDR3 coding sequence is TGCAGCGTTCTGCCCTATGACTACACCTTC.

As for this clonotype: This may stem from a read error, because a much larger clone lies one nucleotide away. The chain employs TRBV6-1 and TRBJ2-7, with 11 bases that match TRBD1. The CDR3 extends over 15 amino acids. Germline CDR1 MNHNS, CDR2 SASEGT. After removal of 5 bases from V and 5 bases from J, the junction contained 8 bases not matched to a gene. In nucleotides, the CDR3 is TGTGCCAGCAGTCAGGGGGGACAGGGGGTAGACGAGCAGTACTTC. Translating it yields CASSQGGQGVDEQYF.

The chain carries TRBV10-3 and TRBJ2-7; D not resolved. Trimming shortened V by 10 bases and J by 3 bases, and 13 bases separated the two germline ends. Germline V gives CDR1 ENHRY, CDR2 SYGVKD. CDR3 length equals 12 residues. The CDR3 region has the DNA TGTGCCAGTCGAAACAGTTTCTACGAGCAGTACTTC. Its translation is CASRNSFYEQYF.

The V gene is TRBV6-1, the J gene TRBJ2-7; no clear D. Germline V lookup: CDR1 MNHNS, CDR2 SASEGT. V lost 6 bases and J 0 bases, leaving 12 bases between the germline ends. The CDR3 length is 14 residues. The CDR3 loop is CASRETVSSYEQYF. Here the CDR3 DNA reads TGTGCCAGCAGGGAAACTGTTAGCTCCTACGAGCAGTACTTC.

The chain employs TRBV7-8 and TRBJ2-3; TRBD2 agrees at 9 bases. Germline V gene data show CDR1 as SGHVS and CDR2 as FQNEAQ. Trimming took 1 base from V and 3 from J; bases not matched to a gene: 8. The CDR3 loop spans 17 amino acids. CDR3 nucleotides: TGTGCCAGCAGCTTAGTGTTGGCGGGGGGGCATACAGATACGCAGTATTTT. Its translation is CASSLVLAGGHTDTQYF.

This clonotype was recorded many times. Written as DNA, the CDR3 is TGCGCCAGCAGCCAAGATATAGTAGGCGGCTACACCTTC. Amino acid sequence: CASSQDIVGGYTF. The chain is built from TRBV4-3 and TRBJ1-2; D is unclear. CDR3 length: 13 amino acids. Germline loops: CDR1 LGHNA, CDR2 YSLEER. V was shortened by 0 bases and J by 8 bases, with 10 bases between the two germline ends.

V gene TRBV15 combines with J gene TRBJ1-5, with D uncertain. Looked up from germline, CDR1 is LNHNV and CDR2 is YYDKDF (reference sequence). The CDR3 sequence is 13 residues long. V was pared by 0 bases and J by 4 bases, with 4 bases between. CDR3 nucleotides: TGTGCCACCAGCAGAGAGAGGAATCAGCCCCAGCATTTT. Amino acid sequence: CATSRERNQPQHF.